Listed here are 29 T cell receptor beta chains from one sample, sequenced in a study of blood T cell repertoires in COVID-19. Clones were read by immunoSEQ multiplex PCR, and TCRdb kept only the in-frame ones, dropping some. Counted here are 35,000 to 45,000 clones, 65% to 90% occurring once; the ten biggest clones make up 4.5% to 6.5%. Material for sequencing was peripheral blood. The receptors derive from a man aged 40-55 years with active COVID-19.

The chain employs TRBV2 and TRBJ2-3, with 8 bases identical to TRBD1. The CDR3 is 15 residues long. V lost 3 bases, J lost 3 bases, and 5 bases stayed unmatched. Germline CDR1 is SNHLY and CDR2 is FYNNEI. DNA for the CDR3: TGTGCCAGCAGTGAGGGACAGGTGGAGACAGATACGCAGTATTTT. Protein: CASSEGQVETDTQYF.

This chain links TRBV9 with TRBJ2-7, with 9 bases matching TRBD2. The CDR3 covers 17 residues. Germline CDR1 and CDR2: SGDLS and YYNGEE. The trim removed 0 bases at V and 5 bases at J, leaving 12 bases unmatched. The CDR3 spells CASSVGDSGSKINEQYF. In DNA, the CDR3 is TGTGCCAGCAGCGTAGGTGATAGCGGGAGTAAAATTAACGAGCAGTACTTC. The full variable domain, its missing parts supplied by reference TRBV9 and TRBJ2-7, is DSGVTQTPKHLITATGQRVTLRCSPRSGDLSVYWYQQSLDQGLQFLIQYYNGEERAKGNILERFSAQQFPDLHSELNLSSLELGDSALYFCASSVGDSGSKINEQYFGPGTRLTVT.

Here the CDR3 reads CAWSGRETQYF. CDR3 bases: TGTGCCTGGAGTGGTCGAGAGACCCAGTACTTC. The V and J genes are TRBV30 and TRBJ2-5; D call uncertain. The CDR3 covers 11 residues. The germline V gene encodes CDR1 GTSNPN and CDR2 SVGIG (reference sequence). V lost 1 base and J lost 4, with 4 bases in between.

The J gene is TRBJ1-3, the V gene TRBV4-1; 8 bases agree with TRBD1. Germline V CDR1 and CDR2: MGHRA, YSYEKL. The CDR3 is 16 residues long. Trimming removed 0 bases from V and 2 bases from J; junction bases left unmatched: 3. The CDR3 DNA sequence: TGCGCCAGCAGCCAAGACACCAGGGGGCCTGGAAACACCATATATTTT. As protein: CASSQDTRGPGNTIYF.

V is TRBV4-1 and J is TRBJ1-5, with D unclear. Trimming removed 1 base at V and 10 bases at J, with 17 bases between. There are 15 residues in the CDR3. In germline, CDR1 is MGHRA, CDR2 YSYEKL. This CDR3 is CASSQGDTGRGPQHF. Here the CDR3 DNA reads TGCGCCAGCAGCCAAGGAGATACCGGGAGAGGACCCCAGCATTTT.

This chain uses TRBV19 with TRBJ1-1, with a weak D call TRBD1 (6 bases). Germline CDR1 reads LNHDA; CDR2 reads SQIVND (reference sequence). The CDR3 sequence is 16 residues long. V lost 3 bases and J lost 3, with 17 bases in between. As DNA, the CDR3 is TGTGCCAGTAGTATTTACCGAGGGGGGGCTTACACTGAAGCTTTCTTT. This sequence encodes CASSIYRGGAYTEAFF.

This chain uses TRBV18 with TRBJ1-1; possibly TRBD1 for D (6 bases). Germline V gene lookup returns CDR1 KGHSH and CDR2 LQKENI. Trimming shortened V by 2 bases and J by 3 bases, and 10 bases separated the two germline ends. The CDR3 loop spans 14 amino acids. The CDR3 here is CASSPSHRDTEAFF. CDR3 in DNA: TGTGCCAGCTCACCAAGTCACAGGGACACTGAAGCTTTCTTT.

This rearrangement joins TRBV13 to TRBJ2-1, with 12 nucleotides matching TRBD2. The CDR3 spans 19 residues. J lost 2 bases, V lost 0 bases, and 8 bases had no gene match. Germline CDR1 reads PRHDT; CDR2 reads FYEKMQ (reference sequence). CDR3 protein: CASSLGASGRVPPYNEQFF. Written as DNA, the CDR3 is TGTGCCAGCAGCTTAGGGGCTAGCGGGAGGGTCCCCCCCTACAATGAGCAGTTCTTC.

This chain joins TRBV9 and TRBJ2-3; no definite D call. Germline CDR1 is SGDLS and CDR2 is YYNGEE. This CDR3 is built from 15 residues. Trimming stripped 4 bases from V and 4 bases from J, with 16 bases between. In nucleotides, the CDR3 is TGTGCCAGCAGCTATCGGGTTGGGTCGTCAGATACGCAGTATTTT. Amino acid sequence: CASSYRVGSSDTQYF.

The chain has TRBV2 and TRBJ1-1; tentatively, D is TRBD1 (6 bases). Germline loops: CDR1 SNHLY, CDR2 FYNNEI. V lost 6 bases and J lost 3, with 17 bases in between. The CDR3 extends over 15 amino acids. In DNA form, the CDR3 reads TGTGCCAGCAGCTTCCAGGGGAAGGTATACACTGAAGCTTTCTTT. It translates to CASSFQGKVYTEAFF.

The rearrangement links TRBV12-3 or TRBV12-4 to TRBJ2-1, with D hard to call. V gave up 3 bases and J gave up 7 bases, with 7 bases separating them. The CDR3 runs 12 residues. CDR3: CASSFNRNEQFF. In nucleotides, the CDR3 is TGTGCCAGCAGTTTTAACAGAAATGAGCAGTTCTTC.

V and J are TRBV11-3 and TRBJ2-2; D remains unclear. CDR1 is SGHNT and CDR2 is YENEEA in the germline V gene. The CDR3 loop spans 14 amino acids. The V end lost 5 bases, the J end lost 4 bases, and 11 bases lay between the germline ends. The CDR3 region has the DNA TGTGCCAGCAGCCCGAGGCGGAGCACCGGGGAGCTGTTTTTT. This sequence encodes CASSPRRSTGELFF.

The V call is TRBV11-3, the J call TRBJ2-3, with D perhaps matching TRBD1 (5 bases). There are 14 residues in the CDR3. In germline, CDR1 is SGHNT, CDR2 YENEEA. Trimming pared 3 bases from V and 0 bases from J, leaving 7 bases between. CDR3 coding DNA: TGTGCCAGCAGCTTGGGGCATAGCACAGATACGCAGTATTTT. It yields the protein CASSLGHSTDTQYF.

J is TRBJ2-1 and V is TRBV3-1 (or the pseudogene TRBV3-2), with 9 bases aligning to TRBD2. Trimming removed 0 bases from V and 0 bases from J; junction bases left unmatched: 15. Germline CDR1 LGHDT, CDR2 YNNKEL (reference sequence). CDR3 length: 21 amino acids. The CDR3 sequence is CASSQDGSPRSGGSSYNEQFF. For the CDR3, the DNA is TGTGCCAGCAGCCAAGATGGGAGCCCGAGGAGCGGGGGGAGCTCCTACAATGAGCAGTTCTTC.

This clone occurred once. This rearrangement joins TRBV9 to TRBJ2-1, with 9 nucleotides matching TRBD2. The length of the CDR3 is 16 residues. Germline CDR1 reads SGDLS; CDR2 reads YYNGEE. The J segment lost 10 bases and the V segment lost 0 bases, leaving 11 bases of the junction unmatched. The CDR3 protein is CASSVGVGGLAGEQFF. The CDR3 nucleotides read TGTGCCAGCAGCGTAGGAGTGGGGGGACTAGCAGGCGAGCAGTTCTTC.

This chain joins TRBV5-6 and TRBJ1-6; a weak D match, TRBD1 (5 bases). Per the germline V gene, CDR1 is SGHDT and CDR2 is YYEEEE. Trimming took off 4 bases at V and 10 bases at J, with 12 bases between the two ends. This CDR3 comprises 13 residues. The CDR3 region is CASSTTARSPLHF. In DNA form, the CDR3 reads TGTGCCAGCAGCACGACAGCTCGCTCACCCCTCCACTTT.

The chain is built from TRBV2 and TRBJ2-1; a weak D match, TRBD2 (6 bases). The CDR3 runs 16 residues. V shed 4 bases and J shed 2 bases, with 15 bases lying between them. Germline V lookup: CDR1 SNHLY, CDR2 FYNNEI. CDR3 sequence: CASSGRGPSPYNEQFF. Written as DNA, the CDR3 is TGTGCCAGCAGTGGGCGGGGCCCCTCTCCCTACAATGAGCAGTTCTTC.

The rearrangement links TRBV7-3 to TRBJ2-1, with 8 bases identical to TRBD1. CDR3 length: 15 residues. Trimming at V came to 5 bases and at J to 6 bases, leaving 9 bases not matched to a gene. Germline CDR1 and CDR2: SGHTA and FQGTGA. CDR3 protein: CASSVSGGFINEQFF. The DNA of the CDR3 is TGTGCCAGCAGCGTTTCAGGGGGCTTCATCAATGAGCAGTTCTTC.

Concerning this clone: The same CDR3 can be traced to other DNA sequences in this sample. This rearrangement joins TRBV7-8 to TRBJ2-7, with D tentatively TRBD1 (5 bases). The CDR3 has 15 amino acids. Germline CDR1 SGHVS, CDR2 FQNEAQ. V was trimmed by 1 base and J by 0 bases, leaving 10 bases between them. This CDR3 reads CASSLVQGPSYEQYF. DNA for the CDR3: TGTGCCAGCAGCTTAGTTCAGGGCCCCTCCTACGAGCAGTACTTC.

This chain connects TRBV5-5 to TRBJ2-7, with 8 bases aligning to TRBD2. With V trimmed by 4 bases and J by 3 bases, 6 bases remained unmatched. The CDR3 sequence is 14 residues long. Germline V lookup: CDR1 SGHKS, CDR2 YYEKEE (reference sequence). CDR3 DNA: TGTGCCAGCAGCCGGACTAGCCTGGGCTACGAGCAGTACTTC. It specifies CASSRTSLGYEQYF.

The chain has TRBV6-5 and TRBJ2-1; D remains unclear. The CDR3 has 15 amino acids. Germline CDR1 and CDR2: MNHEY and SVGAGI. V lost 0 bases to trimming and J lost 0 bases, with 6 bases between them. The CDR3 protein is CASSYSPPSYNEQFF. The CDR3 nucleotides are TGTGCCAGCAGTTACTCCCCTCCCTCCTACAATGAGCAGTTCTTC.

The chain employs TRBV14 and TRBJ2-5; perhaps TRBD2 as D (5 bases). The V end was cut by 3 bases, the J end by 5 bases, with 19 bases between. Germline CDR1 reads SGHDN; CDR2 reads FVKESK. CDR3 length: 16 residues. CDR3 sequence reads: CASSQLSGPGIETQYF. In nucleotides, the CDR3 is TGTGCCAGCAGCCAGTTGAGCGGACCGGGGATTGAGACCCAGTACTTC.

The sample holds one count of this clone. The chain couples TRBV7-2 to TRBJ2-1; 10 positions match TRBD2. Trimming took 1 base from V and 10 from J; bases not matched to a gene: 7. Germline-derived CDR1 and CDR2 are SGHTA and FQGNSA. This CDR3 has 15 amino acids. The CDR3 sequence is CASSLGGLAVTEQFF. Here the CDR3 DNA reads TGTGCCAGCAGCTTAGGAGGACTAGCGGTGACGGAGCAGTTCTTC.

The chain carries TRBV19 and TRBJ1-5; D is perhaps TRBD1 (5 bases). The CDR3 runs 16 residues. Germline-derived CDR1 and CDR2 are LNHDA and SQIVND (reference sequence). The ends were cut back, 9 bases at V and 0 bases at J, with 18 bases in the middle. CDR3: CASQARGSSSNQPQHF. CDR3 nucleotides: TGTGCCAGCCAAGCCCGGGGGAGTAGTAGCAATCAGCCCCAGCATTTT. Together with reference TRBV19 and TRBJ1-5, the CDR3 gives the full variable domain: DGGITQSPKYLFRKEGQNVTLSCEQNLNHDAMYWYRQDPGQGLRLIYYSQIVNDFQKGDIAEGYSVSREKKESFPLTVTSAQKNPTAFYLCASQARGSSSNQPQHFGDGTRLSIL.

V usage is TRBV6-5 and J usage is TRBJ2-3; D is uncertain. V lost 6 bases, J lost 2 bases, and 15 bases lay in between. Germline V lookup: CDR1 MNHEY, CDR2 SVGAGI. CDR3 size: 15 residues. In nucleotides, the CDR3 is TGTGCCAGCAGGGAGCCCCGAACCTCCACAGATACGCAGTATTTT. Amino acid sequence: CASREPRTSTDTQYF.

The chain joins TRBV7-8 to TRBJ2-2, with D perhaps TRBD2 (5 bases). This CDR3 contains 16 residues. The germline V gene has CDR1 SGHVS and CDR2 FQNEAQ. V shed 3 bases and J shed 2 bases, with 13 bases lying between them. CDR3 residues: CASSFIEGSNTGELFF. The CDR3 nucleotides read TGTGCCAGCAGCTTTATTGAGGGTTCAAACACCGGGGAGCTGTTTTTT.

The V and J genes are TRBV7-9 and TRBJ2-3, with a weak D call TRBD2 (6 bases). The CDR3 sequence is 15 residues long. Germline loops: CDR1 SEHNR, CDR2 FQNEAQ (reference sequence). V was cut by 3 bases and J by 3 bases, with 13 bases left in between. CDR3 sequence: CASSFLAKGTDTQYF. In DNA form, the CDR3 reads TGTGCCAGCAGCTTTCTAGCGAAAGGTACAGATACGCAGTATTTT.

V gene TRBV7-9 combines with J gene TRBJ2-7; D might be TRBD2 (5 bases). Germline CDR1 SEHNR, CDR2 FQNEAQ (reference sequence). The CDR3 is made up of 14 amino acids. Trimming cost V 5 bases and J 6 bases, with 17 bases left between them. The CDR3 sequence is CASSPLNRGSEQYF. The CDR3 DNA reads TGTGCCAGCAGCCCATTGAACCGAGGGAGCGAGCAGTACTTC.

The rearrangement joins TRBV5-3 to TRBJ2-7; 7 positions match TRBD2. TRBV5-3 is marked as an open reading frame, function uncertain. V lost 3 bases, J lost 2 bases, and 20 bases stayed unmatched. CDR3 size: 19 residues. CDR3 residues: CARSWPFDFREEGAYEQYF. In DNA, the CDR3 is TGTGCCAGAAGCTGGCCCTTTGATTTTCGGGAGGAAGGCGCCTACGAGCAGTACTTC.